One and the same sample provided the 5 T cell receptor beta chains below, sequenced in a study of T cell repertoires in cytomegalovirus infection. TCRdb redid the calling of the reads with MiXCR, one entry per CDR3 protein. The sample consists of 210,000 or so distinct CDR3 sequences, 6.5% of them appearing once. Sequences were obtained from PBMCs. The source of these receptors is a human donor in good health (CMV status not recorded). Some clones in this sample may be carry-over from other donors' samples.

The V call is TRBV27, the J call TRBJ2-3; perhaps TRBD2 as D (6 bases). The CDR3 runs to 14 residues. The ends were cut back, 7 bases at V and 2 bases at J, with 13 bases in the middle. Germline V gives CDR1 MNHEY, CDR2 SMNVEV (reference sequence). The CDR3 loop is CASKGRGHTDTQYF. CDR3 DNA sequence: TGTGCCAGCAAGGGGCGGGGCCACACAGATACGCAGTATTTT.

In its sample, this clonotype was seen many times. For the CDR3, the DNA is TGTGCCAGCAGCCCTAGGCGACAGCTGAACACTGAAGCTTTCTTT. This codes for CASSPRRQLNTEAFF. The chain carries TRBV7-2 and TRBJ1-1, with D possibly being TRBD1 (5 bases). In germline, CDR1 is SGHTA, CDR2 FQGNSA. Deletions cut 5 bases from V and 0 bases from J, with 13 bases between. The CDR3 is 15 amino acids.

Many counts were recorded for this clonotype. The chain combines TRBV14 with TRBJ2-7, with TRBD1 as a possible D gene (5 bases). Trimming removed 4 bases at V and 4 bases at J, with 11 bases between. The CDR3 is 13 amino acids. Germline CDR1 and CDR2: SGHDN and FVKESK. In nucleotides, the CDR3 is TGTGCCAGCAGCCCTGGGTCAGGGTACGAGCAGTACTTC. Its translation is CASSPGSGYEQYF.

The sample holds many counts of this clonotype. The V and J genes are TRBV7-2 and TRBJ1-1; perhaps TRBD1 as D (6 bases). Germline V gives CDR1 SGHTA, CDR2 FQGNSA. This CDR3 contains 16 residues. Trimming left V 4 bases short and J 5 bases short, with 20 bases between. This CDR3 reads CASSSRSGGIFTEAFF. CDR3 nucleotides: TGTGCCAGCAGCTCCCGCTCCGGGGGCATCTTTACTGAAGCTTTCTTT.

This clonotype was observed a handful of times. This sequence joins TRBV19 and TRBJ2-5; D possibly corresponds to TRBD1 (6 bases). Germline V lookup: CDR1 LNHDA, CDR2 SQIVND (reference sequence). The CDR3 is 13 amino acids. The V end was cut by 8 bases, the J end by 0 bases, with 10 bases between. CDR3 loop: CASPTGYQETQYF. CDR3 sequence (DNA): TGTGCCAGTCCTACAGGGTACCAAGAGACCCAGTACTTC.